Sequencing of this T cell receptor beta chain was carried out in a study of shared clonotypes between healthy human individuals. Findings and limits, study-wide: Only blood was sampled, and tissue TCR repertoires likely differ from blood ones.

The V gene lost 5 bases and the J gene lost 0 bases, with 10 bases spanning the gap. The CDR3 spans 14 residues. Per germline, CDR1 SEHNR and CDR2 FQNEAQ (reference sequence). Clones were sequenced by immunoSEQ multiplex PCR, and TCRdb holds only the in-frame ones, with some missing. The sample consists of roughly 640,000 clones, almost 97% of them appearing once. Turning to this clone: Its antigen is unknown.

The specimen was naive CD4+ T cells sorted from blood. Regarding subset: CD45RA+ positively selected. The clonotype originates from a woman in her thirties in good health. The chain combines TRBV7-9 with TRBJ1-1, with no clear D. This CDR3 reads CASSLLDLNTEAFF. The CDR3 bases are TGTGCCAGCAGCCTTCTTGATTTGAACACTGAAGCTTTCTTT.